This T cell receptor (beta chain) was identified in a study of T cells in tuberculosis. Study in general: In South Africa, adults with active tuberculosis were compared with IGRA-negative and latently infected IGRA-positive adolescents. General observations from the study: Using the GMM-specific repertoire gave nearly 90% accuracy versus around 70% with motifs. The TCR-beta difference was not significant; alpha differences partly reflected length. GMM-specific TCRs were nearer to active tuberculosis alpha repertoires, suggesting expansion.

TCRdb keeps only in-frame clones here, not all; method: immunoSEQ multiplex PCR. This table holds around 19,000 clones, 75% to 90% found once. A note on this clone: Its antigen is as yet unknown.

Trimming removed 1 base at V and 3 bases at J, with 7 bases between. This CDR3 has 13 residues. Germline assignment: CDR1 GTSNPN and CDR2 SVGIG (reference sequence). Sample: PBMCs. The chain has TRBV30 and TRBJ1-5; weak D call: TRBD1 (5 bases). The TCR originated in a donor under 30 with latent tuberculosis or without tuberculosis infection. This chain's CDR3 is CAWSEQVNQPQHF. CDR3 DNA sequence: TGTGCCTGGAGTGAACAGGTCAATCAGCCCCAGCATTTT.